The 6 T cell receptor beta chains in this list originate from one sample, sequenced in a study of cytomegalovirus exposure and HLA in healthy donors. This PCR relied on a set of 60 Vbeta primers and 13 Jbeta primers. Only in-frame clones appear in the TCRdb table, and some are missing; sequencing was by immunoSEQ multiplex PCR. The table has around 220,000 clones, roughly 70% seen once. Sequencing was done on a sample of PBMCs. These receptors were collected from a woman aged 25 to 39 in good health and CMV-seronegative.

V usage is TRBV18 and J usage is TRBJ2-3, with 8 bases identical to TRBD2. The CDR3 extends over 16 amino acids. The V and J ends lost 4 bases and 3 bases, in that order; junction bases with no gene match: 9. Germline V gene data show CDR1 as KGHSH and CDR2 as LQKENI. CDR3 in DNA: TGTGCCAGCTCACTGGGCCAGCGGGGGACTACAGATACGCAGTATTTT. Translating gives CASSLGQRGTTDTQYF.

The chain has TRBV5-1 and TRBJ2-1; 7 bases match TRBD2. J gave up 2 bases and V 0 bases, and 5 bases lay outside the gene matches. The CDR3 totals 16 residues. Germline-derived CDR1 and CDR2 are SGHRS and YFSETQ. CDR3 in DNA: TGCGCCAGCAGCTTGGCTAGCGGAGGAACCTACAATGAGCAGTTCTTC. Its protein product is CASSLASGGTYNEQFF.

V usage is TRBV9 and J usage is TRBJ2-7; 7 bases are shared with TRBD1. V gave up 4 bases and J gave up 4 bases; unmatched junction bases: 8. Germline V CDR1 and CDR2: SGDLS, YYNGEE. The CDR3 is 14 amino acids. CDR3 protein: CASSPGTASYEQYF. For the CDR3, the DNA is TGTGCCAGCAGCCCCGGGACAGCGTCATACGAGCAGTACTTC.

The rearrangement uses TRBV6-1 and TRBJ2-5; TRBD2 matches 7 bases. J lost 4 bases, V lost 4 bases, and 12 bases had no gene match. Germline V gives CDR1 MNHNS, CDR2 SASEGT. The CDR3 has 16 residues. The CDR3: CASSGRLAGLGETQYF. CDR3 sequence (DNA): TGTGCCAGCAGTGGGAGACTAGCCGGGTTGGGAGAGACCCAGTACTTC.

The rearrangement links TRBV6-5 to TRBJ1-2; TRBD1 aligns across 7 bases. With V trimmed by 6 bases and J by 4 bases, 8 bases remained unmatched. This CDR3 contains 14 residues. Germline V gene sequence: CDR1 MNHEY, CDR2 SVGAGI. CDR3: CASRGGLQGYGYTF. Written as DNA, the CDR3 is TGTGCCAGCAGAGGGGGCCTACAGGGCTATGGCTACACCTTC.

The chain combines TRBV7-3 with TRBJ2-2; TRBD1 matches 8 bases. Per the germline V gene, CDR1 is SGHTA and CDR2 is FQGTGA. This CDR3 has 15 amino acids. Trimming at V came to 5 bases and at J to 6 bases, leaving 8 bases not matched to a gene. In DNA form, the CDR3 reads TGTGCCAGCAGCCTTCACGGACAGGGCCCCGGGGAGCTGTTTTTT. Its translation is CASSLHGQGPGELFF.